The 27 T cell receptor beta chains given below trace back to one sample, sequenced in a study of T cell responses to AZD1222 COVID-19 vaccine. TCRdb keeps only in-frame clones here, not all; method: immunoSEQ multiplex PCR. Among fewer than 150,000 clones listed, 90% to 95% were seen once. Sequences were derived from peripheral blood, sampled 28 days after the second AZD1222 dose. The receptor set was obtained from an adult who received the AZD1222 COVID-19 vaccine.

V is TRBV2 and J is TRBJ1-4, with D maybe TRBD1 (5 bases). The germline gives CDR1 SNHLY, CDR2 FYNNEI. The CDR3 runs to 15 residues. V shed 2 bases and J shed 12 bases, with 19 bases lying between them. The CDR3 nucleotides are TGTGCCAGCAGTGAATCGCTGTCCACAGGATCGGAACTGTTTTTT. Protein: CASSESLSTGSELFF.

CDR3 region: CASSPTGYGNTIYF. The CDR3 DNA reads as TGTGCCAGCAGCCCGACAGGGTATGGAAACACCATATATTTT. The V gene is TRBV3-1 (or the pseudogene TRBV3-2), the J gene TRBJ1-3; 7 bases align to TRBD1. Per germline, CDR1 LGHDT and CDR2 YNNKEL (reference sequence). The CDR3 contains 14 residues. V dropped 4 bases and J dropped 3; count of bases not matched to a gene: 3.

V is TRBV19 and J is TRBJ2-7; D possibly corresponds to TRBD1 (5 bases). Trimming removed 4 bases from V and 5 bases from J, with 9 bases in between. CDR1 is LNHDA, CDR2 SQIVND, per germline (reference sequence). This CDR3 is built from 12 residues. CDR3 sequence: CASSKKGNEQYF. The CDR3 DNA follows: TGTGCCAGTAGTAAAAAGGGGAACGAGCAGTACTTC.

V and J are TRBV6-5 and TRBJ1-1; D not resolved. The CDR3 has 16 amino acids. Trimming removed 0 bases from V and 7 bases from J, with 18 bases in between. Germline loops: CDR1 MNHEY, CDR2 SVGAGI. This CDR3 reads CASSYSLLAAGIEAFF. DNA of the CDR3: TGTGCCAGCAGTTACTCTCTGTTGGCAGCGGGGATTGAAGCTTTCTTT.

J is TRBJ2-5 and V is TRBV5-4; D call uncertain. Trimming removed 3 bases from V and 3 bases from J, with 12 bases in between. Germline V lookup: CDR1 SGHNT, CDR2 YYREEE (reference sequence). This CDR3 has 14 amino acids. The CDR3 sequence: CASSWGRVEETQYF. The DNA for the CDR3 is TGTGCCAGCAGCTGGGGTAGGGTCGAAGAGACCCAGTACTTC.

The rearrangement links TRBV6-1 to TRBJ2-3; unclear D gene. This CDR3 region has 15 residues. Germline CDR1 and CDR2: MNHNS and SASEGT. The germline V and J ends were trimmed by 2 bases and 6 bases, with 15 bases remaining between them. CDR3 nucleotide sequence: TGTGCCAGCAGTGAAACTGGTCCCTTTTTCGATACGCAGTATTTT. Its protein is CASSETGPFFDTQYF.

This sequence joins TRBV7-9 and TRBJ2-7; a possible D gene is TRBD2 (6 bases). The CDR3 has 12 residues. V gave up 5 bases and J gave up 3 bases, with 8 bases separating them. Germline CDR1 is SEHNR and CDR2 is FQNEAQ (reference sequence). CDR3 region: CASSPGGYEQYF. CDR3 coding DNA: TGTGCCAGCAGCCCCGGGGGCTACGAGCAGTACTTC.

V is TRBV6-5 and J is TRBJ1-1; maybe TRBD1 (5 bases). Trimming took off 8 bases at V and 4 bases at J, with 17 bases between the two ends. This CDR3 comprises 14 residues. Germline lookup yields CDR1 MNHEY and CDR2 SVGAGI. The CDR3 DNA reads TGTGCCAGCGTCAGTGGGACCGGGGGCACTGAAGCTTTCTTT. Translated: CASVSGTGGTEAFF.

V gene TRBV7-3 combines with J gene TRBJ2-3; D unclear. Trimming shortened V by 1 base and J by 4 bases, and 15 bases separated the two germline ends. Per germline, CDR1 SGHTA and CDR2 FQGTGA. This CDR3 contains 16 residues. The CDR3 sequence: CASSLMGSLRSDTQYF. The CDR3, as DNA: TGTGCCAGCAGCTTAATGGGTAGCCTGAGGTCAGATACGCAGTATTTT.

V is TRBV6-5 and J is TRBJ1-2; 8 positions agree with TRBD1. This CDR3 is 11 amino acids long. After removal of 9 bases from V and 9 bases from J, the junction contained 6 bases not matched to a gene. The germline V gene encodes CDR1 MNHEY and CDR2 SVGAGI. This CDR3 is CASTQGASYTF. As DNA, the CDR3 is TGTGCCAGTACTCAGGGGGCAAGCTACACCTTC.

The genes are TRBV18 and TRBJ1-4; tentative D call: TRBD1 (5 bases). Germline V gives CDR1 KGHSH, CDR2 LQKENI. The V gene lost 3 bases and the J gene lost 6 bases, with 14 bases spanning the gap. The CDR3 runs to 15 residues. In DNA, the CDR3 is TGTGCCAGCTCACCGCGCCGGGGCCGGGATGAAAAACTGTTTTTT. Protein product: CASSPRRGRDEKLFF.

This sequence joins TRBV30 and TRBJ1-1; the D gene is possibly TRBD1 (5 bases). CDR1 is GTSNPN, CDR2 SVGIG, per germline (reference sequence). The CDR3 has 13 residues. The ends were cut back, 3 bases at V and 4 bases at J, with 12 bases in the middle. CDR3 nucleotides: TGTGCCTGGAGAGTGGGGGGGAGCACTGAAGCTTTCTTT. Translated: CAWRVGGSTEAFF.

The rearrangement joins TRBV7-2 to TRBJ1-4; D gene uncertain. The CDR3 extends over 15 amino acids. Germline CDR1 reads SGHTA; CDR2 reads FQGNSA. V was pared by 5 bases and J by 7 bases, with 17 bases between. The chain's CDR3 is CASSKNRARAEKLFF. For the CDR3, the DNA is TGTGCCAGCAGCAAAAACCGGGCCCGGGCTGAAAAACTGTTTTTT.

This chain connects TRBV7-3 to TRBJ1-2; D might be TRBD1 (6 bases). CDR1 is SGHTA and CDR2 is FQGTGA in the germline V gene. CDR3 length equals 16 residues. Trimming cost V 5 bases and J 6 bases, with 22 bases left between them. The CDR3 region is CASSRTYSTGLNGYTF. Written as DNA, the CDR3 is TGTGCCAGCAGCAGAACATACTCCACAGGGTTGAATGGCTACACCTTC.

The rearrangement joins TRBV7-9 to TRBJ1-1; D might be TRBD1 (6 bases). The V and J ends lost 4 bases and 7 bases respectively, with 22 bases between them. Germline lookup yields CDR1 SEHNR and CDR2 FQNEAQ (reference sequence). The CDR3 is 16 amino acids. The CDR3 is CASSSPKRGAWGEAFF. Here the CDR3 DNA reads TGTGCCAGCAGCTCCCCGAAGAGGGGGGCCTGGGGTGAAGCTTTCTTT.

The V call is TRBV7-6, the J call TRBJ2-2; D is unclear. This CDR3 region has 13 residues. The V end lost 0 bases, the J end lost 8 bases, and 7 bases lay between the germline ends. CDR1 and CDR2 from the germline V gene are SGHVS and FNYEAQ. CDR3 amino acids: CASSLASSGELFF. In DNA, the CDR3 is TGTGCCAGCAGCTTAGCGAGTTCGGGGGAGCTGTTTTTT.

The rearrangement joins TRBV7-3 to TRBJ1-1; no clear D. The germline V gene encodes CDR1 SGHTA and CDR2 FQGTGA. The length of the CDR3 is 15 residues. The V end was cut by 5 bases, the J end by 5 bases, with 18 bases between. The chain's CDR3 is CASSPTGSGGTEAFF. The CDR3, as DNA: TGTGCCAGCAGCCCTACGGGATCCGGAGGGACTGAAGCTTTCTTT.

This clone was picked up a small number of times. The V call is TRBV29-1, the J call TRBJ2-2; weak D call: TRBD1 (6 bases). The CDR3 is 14 amino acids. V shed 6 bases and J shed 1 base, with 12 bases lying between them. CDR1 and CDR2 from the germline V gene are SQVTM and ANQGSEA. The CDR3 DNA reads as TGCAGCGTCGATGCGGACAGGAACACCGGGGAGCTGTTTTTT. Encoded protein: CSVDADRNTGELFF.

The chain couples TRBV10-3 to TRBJ1-5; 7 nucleotides line up with TRBD1. Trimming at V came to 2 bases and at J to 2 bases, leaving 6 bases not matched to a gene. CDR1 is ENHRY and CDR2 is SYGVKD in the germline V gene. This CDR3 has 16 amino acids. The DNA for the CDR3 is TGTGCCATCAGTGAGGGGACAGTCCGGGGCAATCAGCCCCAGCATTTT. This sequence encodes CAISEGTVRGNQPQHF.

The gene calls are TRBV28 and TRBJ1-4; no definite D call. Trimming took 4 bases from V and 3 from J, leaving 3 bases between them. CDR3 length: 12 amino acids. Germline V gene sequence: CDR1 MDHEN, CDR2 SYDVKM. Here the CDR3 reads CASSSANEKLFF. The CDR3, as DNA: TGTGCCAGCAGTTCCGCTAATGAAAAACTGTTTTTT.

J is TRBJ1-2 and V is TRBV5-8; possible D gene TRBD1, 6 bases. Trimming pared 6 bases from V and 4 bases from J, leaving 25 bases between. CDR1 SGHTS and CDR2 YDEGEE come from the germline V gene. The length of the CDR3 is 17 residues. The CDR3 spells CASILVGQSRRGYGYTF. CDR3 coding DNA: TGTGCCAGCATCCTCGTCGGACAGAGTCGAAGAGGCTATGGCTACACCTTC.

The chain joins TRBV29-1 to TRBJ1-1; D possibly corresponds to TRBD1 (5 bases). The CDR3 runs 16 residues. Per germline, CDR1 SQVTM and CDR2 ANQGSEA. The CDR3 region has the DNA TGCACCAAAGTAAAAAGGAATCGGGGCAAAGACACTGAAGCTTTCTTT. Translated, it gives CTKVKRNRGKDTEAFF.

The rearrangement links TRBV30 to TRBJ1-6, with 9 bases that match TRBD1. The CDR3 length is 13 residues. After removal of 3 bases from V and 9 bases from J, the junction contained 3 bases not matched to a gene. The germline gives CDR1 GTSNPN, CDR2 SVGIG (reference sequence). The CDR3 loop reads CAWRGTGTSPLHF. The CDR3 DNA reads as TGTGCCTGGAGGGGGACAGGGACTTCACCCCTCCACTTT.

This chain links TRBV11-2 with TRBJ1-4; D is undetermined. CDR1 SGHAT and CDR2 FQNNGV come from the germline V gene. Trimming pared 1 base from V and 7 bases from J, leaving 7 bases between. The CDR3 loop spans 13 amino acids. CDR3 sequence: CASSLGGSEKLFF. The CDR3 coding sequence is TGTGCCAGCAGCTTAGGGGGTTCTGAAAAACTGTTTTTT.

This clone appeared a single time. This sequence joins TRBV6-5 and TRBJ1-3; unclear D gene. CDR1 is MNHEY and CDR2 is SVGAGI in the germline V gene. There are 14 residues in the CDR3. V was trimmed by 6 bases and J by 1 base, leaving 10 bases between them. The DNA of the CDR3 is TGTGCCAGCAGCCCCGACCGTTCTGGAAACACCATATATTTT. Translating gives CASSPDRSGNTIYF.

J is TRBJ2-1 and V is TRBV6-1; 8 bases fit TRBD2. J lost 7 bases, V lost 0 bases, and 11 bases had no gene match. The length of the CDR3 is 17 residues. Germline loops: CDR1 MNHNS, CDR2 SASEGT. CDR3 nucleotide sequence: TGTGCCAGCAGTGAAGCGCTCTTGAGAGCGGGGGATAATGAGCAGTTCTTC. Protein product: CASSEALLRAGDNEQFF.

The rearrangement uses TRBV4-1 and TRBJ1-6; 8 bases are shared with TRBD1. The V gene's germline CDR1 is MGHRA and CDR2 YSYEKL. There are 18 residues in the CDR3. J gave up 6 bases and V 1 base, and 11 bases lay outside the gene matches. CDR3 protein: CASSQVVGTGRSNSPLHF. The CDR3 DNA follows: TGCGCCAGCAGCCAAGTAGTCGGGACAGGTCGTAGTAATTCACCCCTCCACTTT.